The sample holds a few counts of the clone carrying this TCR beta chain. Its ends do not fully match the called genes, so a read error is possible. Each TCR beta library was made by quantitative 5'-RACE that incorporated molecular barcodes. TCRdb fed the 5' RACE reads into MiXCR, producing one record per CDR3 protein. The sample lists over 130,000 distinct CDR3 sequences; around two fifths were seen once. The germline V gene has CDR1 KGHSY and CDR2 FQNENV. This CDR3 comprises 14 residues. The sample is drawn from a study of CD8 T cells in ankylosing spondylitis. The chain couples TRBV16 to TRBJ1-2, with D perhaps matching TRBD1 (6 bases). The sequence was collected from a male donor with ankylosing spondylitis. The material sequenced was synovial fluid, either unsorted or a sorted T cell fraction (not recorded which). DNA of the CDR3: TGTGCCAGCAGCAAATCGTTGGGGGCGAGAGGCTACACCTTC. Its protein product is CASSKSLGARGYTF. The full variable domain, in which reference TRBV16 and TRBJ1-2 provide the parts outside the CDR3, is GEEVAQTPKHLVRGEGQKAKLYCAPIKGHSYVFWYQQVLKNEFKFLISFQNENVFDETGMPKERFSAKCLPNSPCSLEIQATKLEDSAVYFCASSKSLGARGYTFGSGTRLTVV.